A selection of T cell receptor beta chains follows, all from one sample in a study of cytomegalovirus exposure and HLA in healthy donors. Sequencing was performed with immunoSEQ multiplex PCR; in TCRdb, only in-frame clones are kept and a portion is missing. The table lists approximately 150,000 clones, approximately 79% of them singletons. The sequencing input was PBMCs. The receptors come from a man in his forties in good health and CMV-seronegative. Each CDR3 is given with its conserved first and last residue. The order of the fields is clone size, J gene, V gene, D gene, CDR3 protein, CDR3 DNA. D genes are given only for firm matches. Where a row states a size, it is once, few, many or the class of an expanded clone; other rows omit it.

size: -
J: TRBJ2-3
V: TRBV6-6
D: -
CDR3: CASSIRLVPYF
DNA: TGTGCCAGCAGCATCAGACTAGTCCCGTATTTT

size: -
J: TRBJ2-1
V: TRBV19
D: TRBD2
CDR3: CASSILLTSGTYKDEQFF
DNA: TGTGCCAGTAGTATCCTTTTGACTAGCGGGACATATAAGGATGAGCAGTTCTTC

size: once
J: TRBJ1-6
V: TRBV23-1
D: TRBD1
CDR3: CASSAWGTGGSPLHF
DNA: TGCGCCAGCAGTGCCTGGGGGACAGGGGGTTCACCCCTCCACTTT

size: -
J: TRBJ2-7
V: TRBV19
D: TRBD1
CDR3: CASKDRGPYEQYF
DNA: TGTGCCAGTAAGGACAGGGGCCCCTACGAGCAGTACTTC

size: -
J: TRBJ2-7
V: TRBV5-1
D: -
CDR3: CASSLEGSYEQYF
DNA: TGCGCCAGCAGCTTAGAGGGCTCCTACGAGCAGTACTTC

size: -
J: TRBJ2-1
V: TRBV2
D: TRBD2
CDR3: CASSRTGTRSYNEQFF
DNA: TGTGCCAGCAGTAGAACCGGGACTAGGTCCTACAATGAGCAGTTCTTC

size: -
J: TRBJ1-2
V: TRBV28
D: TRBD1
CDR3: CASSLEGAPQGYTF
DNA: TGTGCCAGCAGTTTAGAGGGGGCGCCTCAGGGCTACACCTTC

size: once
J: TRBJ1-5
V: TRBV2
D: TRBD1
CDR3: CASQRQGQPQHF
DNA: TGTGCCAGCCAGAGACAGGGTCAGCCCCAGCATTTT

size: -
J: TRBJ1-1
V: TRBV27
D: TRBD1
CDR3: CATSRSDRVQGEAFF
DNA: TGTGCCACTTCCCGTTCCGACAGGGTTCAAGGTGAAGCTTTCTTT

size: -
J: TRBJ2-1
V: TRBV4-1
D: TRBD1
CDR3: CASSHGQGAHNEQFF
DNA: TGCGCCAGCAGCCATGGACAGGGGGCGCATAATGAGCAGTTCTTC

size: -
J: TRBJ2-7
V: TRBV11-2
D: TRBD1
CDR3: CASSVTGTDYEQYF
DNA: TGTGCCAGCAGCGTAACCGGGACAGACTACGAGCAGTACTTC

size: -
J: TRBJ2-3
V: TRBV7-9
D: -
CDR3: CASSLVGGRDTQYF
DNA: TGTGCCAGCAGCTTAGTTGGAGGGAGAGATACGCAGTATTTT

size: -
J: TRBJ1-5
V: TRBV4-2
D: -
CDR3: CASSQELEGDQPQHF
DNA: TGTGCCAGCAGCCAAGAACTTGAGGGCGATCAGCCCCAGCATTTT

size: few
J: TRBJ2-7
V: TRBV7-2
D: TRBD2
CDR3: CASSRDYAYEQYF
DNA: TGTGCCAGCAGCCGGGACTATGCGTACGAGCAGTACTTC

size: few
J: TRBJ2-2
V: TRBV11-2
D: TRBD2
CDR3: CASSSPRLAGISGELFF
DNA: TGTGCCAGCAGCTCCCCGAGGCTAGCGGGGATATCCGGGGAGCTGTTTTTT

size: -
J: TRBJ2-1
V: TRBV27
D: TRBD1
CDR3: CASSPPRDRGNNEQFF
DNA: TGTGCCAGCAGTCCGCCTCGGGACAGGGGGAACAATGAGCAGTTCTTC

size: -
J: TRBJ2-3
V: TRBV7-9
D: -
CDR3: CASSLGGQSDTQYF
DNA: TGTGCCAGCAGCTTAGGGGGACAATCAGATACGCAGTATTTT

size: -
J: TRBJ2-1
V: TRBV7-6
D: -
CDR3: CASSKTNPGAYNEQFF
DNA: TGTGCCAGCAGCAAGACGAACCCAGGCGCGTACAATGAGCAGTTCTTC

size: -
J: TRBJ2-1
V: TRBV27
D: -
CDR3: CASSLFGRGSYNEQFF
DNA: TGTGCCAGCAGTTTATTTGGCAGGGGAAGCTACAATGAGCAGTTCTTC

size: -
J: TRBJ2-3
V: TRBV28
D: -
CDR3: CASRSSGEGADTQYF
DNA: TGTGCCAGCAGGTCCTCAGGGGAGGGAGCAGATACGCAGTATTTT

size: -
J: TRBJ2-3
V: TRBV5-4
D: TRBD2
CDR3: CASSLSGLAGDTQYF
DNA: TGTGCCAGCAGTCTCTCGGGACTAGCGGGAGATACGCAGTATTTT

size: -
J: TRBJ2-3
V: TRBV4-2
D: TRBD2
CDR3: CASSQEGLAEATDTQYF
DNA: TGTGCCAGCAGCCAAGAAGGACTAGCGGAGGCGACAGATACGCAGTATTTT

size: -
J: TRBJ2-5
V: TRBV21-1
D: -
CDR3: CASSKVCFAGGVGETQYF
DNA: TGTGCCAGCAGCAAGGTGTGTTTTGCGGGAGGGGTCGGGGAGACCCAGTACTTC

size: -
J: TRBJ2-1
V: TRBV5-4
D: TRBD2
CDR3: CASSLSGRRNEQFF
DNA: TGTGCCAGCAGCTTGAGCGGGAGGCGCAATGAGCAGTTCTTC

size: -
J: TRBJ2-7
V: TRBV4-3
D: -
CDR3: CASSQDKAAHYEQYF
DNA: TGCGCCAGCAGCCAAGATAAGGCGGCCCATTACGAGCAGTACTTC

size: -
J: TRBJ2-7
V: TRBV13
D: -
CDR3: CASSPIESEAYEQYF
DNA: TGTGCCAGCAGTCCGATCGAGAGCGAGGCTTACGAGCAGTACTTC

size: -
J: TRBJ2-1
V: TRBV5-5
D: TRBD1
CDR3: CASSLGTGVPYNEQFF
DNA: TGTGCCAGCAGCTTGGGTACAGGGGTCCCCTACAATGAGCAGTTCTTC

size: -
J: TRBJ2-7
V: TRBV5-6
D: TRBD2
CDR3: CASSLVPTSGTYEQYF
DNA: TGTGCCAGCAGCTTGGTTCCGACTAGCGGGACCTACGAGCAGTACTTC

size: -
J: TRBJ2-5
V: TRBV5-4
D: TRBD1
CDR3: CASSPGQGGFQETQYF
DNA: TGTGCCAGCAGCCCCGGACAGGGGGGGTTTCAAGAGACCCAGTACTTC

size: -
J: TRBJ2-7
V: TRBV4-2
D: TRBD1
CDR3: CASSHKDGTGRHEQYF
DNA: TGTGCCAGCAGCCATAAAGACGGGACAGGGAGACACGAGCAGTACTTC

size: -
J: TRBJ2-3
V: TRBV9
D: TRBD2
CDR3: CASSASGRVSTDTQYF
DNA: TGTGCCAGCAGCGCGAGCGGGAGGGTGAGCACAGATACGCAGTATTTT

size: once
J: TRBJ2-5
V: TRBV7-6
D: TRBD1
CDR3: CASSFRQGPERETQYF
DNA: TGTGCCAGCAGCTTTAGACAGGGGCCGGAGAGAGAGACCCAGTACTTC

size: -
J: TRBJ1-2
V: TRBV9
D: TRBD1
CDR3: CASSVARTGAGYTF
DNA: TGTGCCAGCAGCGTAGCAAGGACAGGGGCTGGCTACACCTTC

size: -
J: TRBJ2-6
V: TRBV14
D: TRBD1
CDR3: CASSPGQILLSGANGLTF
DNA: TGTGCCAGCAGCCCGGGACAGATTCTACTCTCTGGGGCCAACGGCCTGACTTTC

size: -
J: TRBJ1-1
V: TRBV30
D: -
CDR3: CAWKNKGGTEAFF
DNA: TGTGCCTGGAAAAATAAGGGAGGCACTGAAGCTTTCTTT

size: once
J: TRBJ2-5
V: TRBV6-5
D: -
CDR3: CASSYPSGSGETQYF
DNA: TGTGCCAGCAGTTACCCGAGCGGGTCGGGAGAGACCCAGTACTTC

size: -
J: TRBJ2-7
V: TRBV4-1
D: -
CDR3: CASSQDAGQFYEQYF
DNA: TGCGCCAGCAGCCAAGATGCGGGACAGTTCTACGAGCAGTACTTC

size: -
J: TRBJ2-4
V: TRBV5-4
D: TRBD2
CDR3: CASSLALAGTKNIQYF
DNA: TGTGCCAGCAGCTTGGCACTAGCGGGAACCAAAAACATTCAGTACTTC

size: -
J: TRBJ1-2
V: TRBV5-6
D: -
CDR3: CASSPVQTVLGYGYTF
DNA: TGTGCCAGCAGCCCCGTGCAGACCGTTCTAGGCTATGGCTACACCTTC

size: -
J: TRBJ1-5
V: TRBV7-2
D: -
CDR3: CASSLQGNSNQPQHF
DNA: TGTGCCAGCAGCTTACAGGGTAATAGCAATCAGCCCCAGCATTTT

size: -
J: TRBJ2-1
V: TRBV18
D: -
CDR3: CASSPTLGGEQFF
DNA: TGTGCCAGCTCACCGACTCTGGGGGGTGAGCAGTTCTTC

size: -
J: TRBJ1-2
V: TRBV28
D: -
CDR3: CASSHGGDYGYTF
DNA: TGTGCCAGCAGCCATGGCGGAGACTATGGCTACACCTTC

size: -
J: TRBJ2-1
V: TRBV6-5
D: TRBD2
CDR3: CASRKAGSSYNEQFF
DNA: TGTGCCAGCAGGAAAGCGGGGAGCTCCTACAATGAGCAGTTCTTC

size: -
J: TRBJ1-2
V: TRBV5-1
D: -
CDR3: CASSEPGFGYTF
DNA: TGCGCCAGCAGCGAACCAGGGTTTGGCTACACCTTC